This TCR beta chain was identified during a study of shared clonotypes between healthy human individuals (dated by TCRdb to 2020 to 2021). Describing the broader study: Two women and a few men aged 18 to 49 years were included in the cohort. Per donor, three plates each were used for CD4 naive and CD4 memory, two for CD8 naive, and one for CD8 memory. The study deeply sequenced blood TCR repertoires of five healthy adults to estimate repertoire size and the extent of clonotype sharing between individuals. Different laboratories and diverse techniques were used to prepare libraries and sequence TCR repertoires, to increase sequencing depth and limit assay-specific biases. Between about 0.85 and 8.9 billion PBMCs per donor were obtained by leukapheresis. Overall study results and their limits: Even with the large sequencing depth, rarefaction of the sorted-subset datasets indicated that sequencing was incomplete. Pairwise subsampling indicated that sequencing depth was expected to affect the degree of clonotype sharing among donors. Sampling was restricted to blood, and TCR repertoires in tissues likely differ from the TCR repertoires found in blood. Clonotypes shared by all four sorted-subset donors showed higher generation probabilities than non-shared clonotypes. Naive subsets generally had larger estimated clonotype richness than memory subsets. Approximately 5% of naive CD4, around 3.6% of naive CD8, approximately 2% of memory CD4, and 0.4% of memory CD8 clonotypes were shared across a few donors. Because the study included only a small number of donors, the genetic and exposure-history diversity represented was limited.

CDR1 and CDR2 are read off the germline V gene as MNHNS and SASEGT. The CDR3 holds 13 amino acids from the cysteine to the phenylalanine. The only DNA kept is the CDR3, 39 bases in frame from the first base. V sheds 2 bases and J sheds 11 bases, leaving 12 bases between their ends. As concerns this clone: Its antigen is currently not known. No much larger clone exists at a distance of one base, and base qualities are not known.

Using the deep immunoSEQ assay, TCR CDR3 regions were amplified from genomic DNA by multiplex PCR. Extracted genomic DNA from each cell subset was spread evenly across all wells of several immunoSEQ 96-well plates, with each plate serving as a replicate. For sorted subsets, each replicate PCR was loaded with about 200 ng genomic DNA, equivalent to about 30,000 T cell genomes. Purified libraries were quantified with a Qubit 3.0 fluorometer, sized on a Bioanalyzer 2100, and re-quantified with the KAPA Library Quantification kit. A separate single-read 150-cycle Illumina NextSeq 550 flow cell was used to sequence each immunoSEQ 96-well plate. The original pipeline was this. The immunoSEQ output contained only junctional sequences without quality scores, so filtering could not match that applied to full-length reads. To assign V/J genes and CDR3, sequences were annotated against IMGT germline references using PyIR, a Python wrapper for IgBLAST v1.9. Any read was removed if the V/J assignment was weak (E-value above 1e-6), the CDR3 was missing, or the read contained stop codons, out-of-frame junctions, or ambiguous translated residues. V3J clonotypes were defined by identical inferred V gene, J gene, and CDR3 amino acid sequence. The percentage overlap between two repertoires was calculated by dividing the number of shared unique clonotypes by the size of the smaller repertoire. Richness of each repertoire was evaluated using RTK rarefaction, the Chao1 estimator, and Recon v2.1 estimates of unobserved clonotypes. Generation probabilities for all TCRbeta clonotypes obtained by the gDNA method from a handful of donors were computed using OLGA. In TCRdb, the immuneACCESS table is reduced to in-frame sequences with V and J assigned. These tables do not hold every clone; where another copy was compared, an unresolved V gene accounts for under half, and the others remain unexplained. D and trimming come from the DNA, and the V and J calls and clone size come from that table. In all, the sample holds around 1.1 million clones, and 60% to 80% of those were seen once. The biggest ten clones account for approximately 0.9% of the sample.

Donors were healthy HIV-negative adults with no recently reported acute infections or vaccinations. All donors were Caucasian adults living in Nashville, Tennessee, USA. CD4+ T cells were enriched by magnetic negative selection; naive cells were then positively selected on CD45RA, and the negative fraction formed the memory subset. Blood was collected by leukapheresis, and PBMCs were isolated by Ficoll-Histopaque density gradient centrifugation and then cryopreserved in liquid nitrogen vapor phase. Purity and quantity of every magnetically sorted T cell population were checked by analytical flow cytometry. From each sorted fraction, genomic DNA was isolated and quantified by UV absorbance on a Nanodrop 2000c.

The V gene is TRBV6-1 and the J gene is TRBJ1-4; the D gene is not confidently resolved. The sample was memory CD4+ T cells from PBMCs. The cell subset or site tag for this specimen amounts to: CD45RA-negative fraction. The source of this sequence is a man aged 18 to 29 in good health. Some clones in this sample may be carry-over from other donors' samples. The DNA is TGTGCCAGCAGTGAATTCGGTTTCTTCAAACTGTTTTTT. Its coded protein is CASSEFGFFKLFF.